This T cell receptor (beta chain) was captured by sequencing in a study of regulatory T cells in long-lasting Graves disease. V gave up 1 base and J gave up 9 bases, with 10 bases separating them. The CDR3 spans 13 residues. Time point here: newly diagnosed GD, antithyroid drugs for less than 3 months. Following extraction of RNA from PBMCs, that RNA was used to make the TCR library. This clonotype was counted many times. Libraries of TCR beta came from iRepertoire HTBI primers plus Arm-PCR of CDR3 regions. TCRdb recomputed calls from the multiplex PCR reads with MiXCR, one row per CDR3 protein. The data show around 400,000 distinct CDR3 sequences, 15% to 18% seen once.

The source material was peripheral blood mononuclear cells (PBMCs), sampled at new diagnosis, from a patient treated with antithyroid drugs. The chain is built from TRBV12-3 or TRBV12-4 and TRBJ1-5; D gene ambiguous. The clonotype originates from a female donor with Graves disease. CDR3 nucleotide sequence: TGTGCCAGCAGTTTAGGGGCTGAGAGGCCCCAGCATTTT. Its translation is CASSLGAERPQHF.